This T cell receptor beta chain was sequenced in a study of blood T cell repertoires in COVID-19. Those enrolled, adults aged roughly 18 to 89 years, came from about two dozen US areas. Participants were placed into cohorts based on the clinical history they reported. Only in-frame clones appear in the TCRdb table, and some are missing; sequencing was by immunoSEQ multiplex PCR. The data contain 150,000 or so clones, roughly 87% of them singletons. This CDR3 comprises 14 residues. V shed 1 base and J 7 bases; nucleotides not matched to a gene: 5. Germline CDR1 LGHDT, CDR2 YNNKEL (reference sequence). This TCR derives from a middle-aged woman who had been exposed to COVID-19. Sample: PBMCs or T cells enriched from blood (not recorded which). The rearrangement links TRBV3-1 (or the pseudogene TRBV3-2) to TRBJ1-2; 8 positions agree with TRBD1. The DNA of the CDR3 is TGTGCCAGCAGCCAAGGGGAGGGGACAGGTGGCTACACCTTC. It yields the protein CASSQGEGTGGYTF.